Below, 26 T cell receptor beta chains from the same sample are listed, as sequenced in a study of blood T cell repertoires in COVID-19. TCRdb keeps only in-frame clones here, not all; method: immunoSEQ multiplex PCR. The table has about 120,000 clones, 86% seen once; the top ten hold approximately 4%. Input material: peripheral blood. The receptors come from a man aged 35 to 55 with acute or convalescent COVID-19.

The sample holds one count of this clone. The J gene is TRBJ2-3, the V gene TRBV30; D remains unclear. CDR1 and CDR2 (germline): GTSNPN, SVGIG (reference sequence). The length of the CDR3 is 15 residues. Deletions cut 2 bases from V and 1 base from J, with 13 bases between. DNA for the CDR3: TGTGCCTGGAGTCCACCAGGATTTGGCACAGATACGCAGTATTTT. Translated: CAWSPPGFGTDTQYF.

The V call is TRBV11-2, the J call TRBJ1-2; 8 bases agree with TRBD1. J gave up 4 bases and V 2 bases, and 6 bases lay outside the gene matches. The CDR3 has 15 amino acids. Looked up from germline, CDR1 is SGHAT and CDR2 is FQNNGV. CDR3 amino acids: CASSLSGGTPYGYTF. The CDR3 DNA is TGTGCCAGCAGCTTATCAGGGGGCACCCCCTATGGCTACACCTTC.

The J gene is TRBJ1-1, the V gene TRBV7-4; D uncertain. The germline V gene encodes CDR1 SGHVT and CDR2 SQSDAQ. This CDR3 is 14 amino acids long. V shed 6 bases and J shed 7 bases, with 18 bases lying between them. The CDR3 sequence: CASRPVALTGEAFF. CDR3 sequence (DNA): TGTGCCAGCAGACCCGTAGCCCTTACCGGTGAAGCTTTCTTT.

This clone was recorded only once. The CDR3 spells CASSLAGRGRTGELFF. The DNA of the CDR3 is TGTGCCAGCAGCTTAGCCGGCAGGGGGCGCACCGGGGAGCTGTTTTTT. The chain uses TRBV7-9 and TRBJ2-2; 8 nucleotides match TRBD1. The CDR3 is made up of 16 amino acids. The V segment lost 0 bases and the J segment 4 bases; nucleotides outside the gene matches: 4. CDR1 and CDR2 (germline): SEHNR, FQNEAQ (reference sequence).

V gene TRBV15 combines with J gene TRBJ1-4, with TRBD1 as a possible D gene (5 bases). V lost 0 bases and J lost 7, with 9 bases in between. From germline, CDR1 is LNHNV and CDR2 YYDKDF (reference sequence). The CDR3 extends over 14 amino acids. DNA of the CDR3: TGTGCCACCAGCAGAGACAGGGTGGTTGAAAAACTGTTTTTT. Encoded protein: CATSRDRVVEKLFF.

This clone occurred once. The rearrangement uses TRBV30 and TRBJ1-5; D possibly corresponds to TRBD1 (6 bases). This CDR3 spans 14 amino acids. Trimming pared 3 bases from V and 1 base from J, leaving 10 bases between. CDR1 is GTSNPN and CDR2 is SVGIG in the germline V gene (reference sequence). As DNA, the CDR3 is TGTGCCTGGAGAGGTACAGGGAGCAATCAGCCCCAGCATTTT. Protein sequence: CAWRGTGSNQPQHF.

The chain recombines TRBV6-5 with TRBJ1-1; D is unresolved. V was shortened by 9 bases and J by 3 bases, with 17 bases between the two germline ends. Germline-derived CDR1 and CDR2 are MNHEY and SVGAGI. CDR3 length: 14 residues. CDR3 coding DNA: TGTGCCAGTGTTAGACCAGGAGGGTACACTGAAGCTTTCTTT. Residues: CASVRPGGYTEAFF.

This chain connects TRBV7-2 to TRBJ1-5, with 11 bases lining up with TRBD1. V shed 3 bases and J 3 bases; nucleotides not matched to a gene: 4. From germline, CDR1 is SGHTA and CDR2 FQGNSA. There are 16 residues in the CDR3. The CDR3 sequence is CASSLWDRGNNQPQHF. The DNA for the CDR3 is TGTGCCAGCAGCTTGTGGGACAGGGGGAACAATCAGCCCCAGCATTTT.

CDR3 bases: TGTGCCAGCAGGAGGGACAGGGGGCGGATGAACACTGAAGCTTTCTTT. Encoded protein: CASRRDRGRMNTEAFF. The chain couples TRBV5-6 to TRBJ1-1; TRBD1 matches 12 bases. Germline V gene data show CDR1 as SGHDT and CDR2 as YYEEEE. CDR3 length equals 16 residues. Trimming removed 5 bases from V and 0 bases from J; junction bases left unmatched: 5.

This clone has a handful of counts. J is TRBJ2-7 and V is TRBV29-1; possibly TRBD1 for D (5 bases). This CDR3 region has 12 residues. CDR1 SQVTM and CDR2 ANQGSEA come from the germline V gene. The V and J ends lost 3 bases and 3 bases respectively, with 9 bases between them. The CDR3 coding sequence is TGCAGCGTTGACGGGCAGGGCTACGAGCAGTACTTC. Translating it yields CSVDGQGYEQYF.

The rearrangement joins TRBV7-2 to TRBJ2-3, with 14 bases aligning to TRBD2. The CDR3 extends over 17 amino acids. Losses at the gene ends were 5 bases for V and 0 bases for J; bases not matched to a gene: 4. Germline loops: CDR1 SGHTA, CDR2 FQGNSA. CDR3 sequence reads: CASSEGLAGASTDTQYF. DNA of the CDR3: TGTGCCAGCAGCGAGGGACTAGCGGGGGCTAGCACAGATACGCAGTATTTT.

The V call is TRBV10-1, the J call TRBJ2-3; 8 bases agree with TRBD2. The CDR3 sequence is 17 residues long. V trimming: 6 bases; J trimming: 5 bases; junction bases outside the gene matches: 16. The germline V gene encodes CDR1 WNHNN and CDR2 SYGVQD (reference sequence). The CDR3 region has the DNA TGCGCCAGCAGCGCGACGACCTATAGCGGGACCCAAGATACGCAGTATTTT. It translates to CASSATTYSGTQDTQYF.

This clone has more than one count but fewer than ten. This chain links TRBV6-1 with TRBJ1-2, with D uncertain. Trimming left V 0 bases short and J 4 bases short, with 15 bases between. The germline gives CDR1 MNHNS, CDR2 SASEGT. This CDR3 is 16 amino acids long. The CDR3 protein is CASSEAMGSAGYGYTF. CDR3 DNA: TGTGCCAGCAGTGAAGCGATGGGATCCGCGGGCTATGGCTACACCTTC.

The chain uses TRBV5-1 and TRBJ1-2; D possibly corresponds to TRBD1 (5 bases). V was pared by 0 bases and J by 3 bases, with 9 bases between. The CDR3 runs to 14 residues. The V gene's germline CDR1 is SGHRS and CDR2 YFSETQ. CDR3 region: CASSLGQLDYGYTF. The CDR3 bases are TGCGCCAGCAGCTTGGGACAGTTGGACTATGGCTACACCTTC.

The V gene is TRBV5-4, the J gene TRBJ2-7; 7 nucleotides align to TRBD1. Trimming took 4 bases from V and 6 from J; bases not matched to a gene: 10. Germline assignment: CDR1 SGHNT and CDR2 YYREEE (reference sequence). The CDR3 length is 14 residues. Here the CDR3 DNA reads TGTGCCAGCAGCGTAACAGGGGTGGTCGGCGAGCAGTACTTC. Protein product: CASSVTGVVGEQYF.

This clone was recorded once. V is TRBV30 and J is TRBJ1-2; 12 nucleotides align to TRBD1. From germline, CDR1 is GTSNPN and CDR2 SVGIG (reference sequence). V shed 3 bases, J shed 4 bases, and the junction held 18 bases outside the gene matches. The CDR3 is 19 residues long. CDR3 DNA: TGTGCCTGGAGAGGTCCTGGCCTTGGGGGACAGGGGGCGATCTATGGCTACACCTTC. This gives the protein CAWRGPGLGGQGAIYGYTF.

The rearrangement uses TRBV29-1 and TRBJ2-5; 8 bases match TRBD1. The germline CDR1 and CDR2 sequences are SQVTM and ANQGSEA. This CDR3 comprises 13 residues. The trim removed 6 bases at V and 4 bases at J, leaving 7 bases unmatched. The CDR3 reads CSVGQGTRETQYF. The CDR3 nucleotides are TGCAGCGTAGGACAGGGTACTCGAGAGACCCAGTACTTC.

The chain links TRBV7-2 to TRBJ1-2, with 8 bases identical to TRBD1. J was trimmed by 6 bases and V by 6 bases; bases with no gene match: 3. From germline, CDR1 is SGHTA and CDR2 FQGNSA. The CDR3 loop spans 12 amino acids. CDR3 protein: CASRKTGDGYTF. CDR3 sequence (DNA): TGTGCCAGCAGAAAGACAGGGGATGGCTACACCTTC.

The gene calls are TRBV10-3 and TRBJ1-2; no reliable D call. V gave up 7 bases and J gave up 0 bases, with 12 bases separating them. The germline V gene has CDR1 ENHRY and CDR2 SYGVKD. The CDR3 extends over 14 amino acids. In DNA form, the CDR3 reads TGTGCCATCAAAGGGTCGGACTCTAACTATGGCTACACCTTC. This translates into CAIKGSDSNYGYTF.

This clone showed up just a few times. The chain couples TRBV15 to TRBJ1-4, with D possibly being TRBD1 (6 bases). Trimming left V 3 bases short and J 3 bases short, with 14 bases between. From germline, CDR1 is LNHNV and CDR2 YYDKDF (reference sequence). The CDR3 is 16 amino acids. The CDR3 region has the DNA TGTGCCACCAGCAGCCACGACAGGCCACCTAATGAAAAACTGTTTTTT. Its protein product is CATSSHDRPPNEKLFF.

This clone appeared a few times. J is TRBJ1-2 and V is TRBV5-1, with 9 bases identical to TRBD1. The CDR3 is made up of 17 amino acids. Germline loops: CDR1 SGHRS, CDR2 YFSETQ. V shed 5 bases, J shed 0 bases, and the junction held 11 bases outside the gene matches. DNA of the CDR3: TGCGCCAGCAGTACCGAACAGGGGGCGATAGCTAACTATGGCTACACCTTC. It translates to CASSTEQGAIANYGYTF.

The chain joins TRBV3-1 (or the pseudogene TRBV3-2) to TRBJ2-7, with D maybe TRBD2 (6 bases). CDR3 length: 19 amino acids. CDR1 is LGHDT, CDR2 YNNKEL, per germline (reference sequence). Trimming took 0 bases from V and 2 from J, leaving 23 bases between them. The CDR3 region is CASSQEVLVWEAEPYEQYF. The CDR3 nucleotides are TGTGCCAGCAGCCAAGAGGTTTTGGTATGGGAGGCCGAACCCTACGAGCAGTACTTC.

V gene TRBV21-1 combines with J gene TRBJ1-1. TRBV21-1 is described as a pseudogene. The CDR3 runs 17 residues. CDR3 in amino acids: CASSRKEGTDSNAEAFF. The CDR3 DNA follows: TGTGCCAGCAGCCGAAAGGAGGGCACAGACTCTAACGCTGAAGCTTTCTTT.

The V gene is TRBV5-8, the J gene TRBJ2-3; 11 nucleotides agree with TRBD1. The germline CDR1 and CDR2 sequences are SGHTS and YDEGEE. V was pared by 0 bases and J by 4 bases, with 7 bases of the junction left unmatched. The CDR3 is 17 amino acids. The CDR3 nucleotides are TGTGCCAGCAGCTTGGGTGCCGGACAGGGGGCTTCAGATACGCAGTATTTT. Translating it yields CASSLGAGQGASDTQYF.

J is TRBJ2-6 and V is TRBV5-1; perhaps TRBD2 as D (6 bases). Trimming cost V 5 bases and J 3 bases, with 21 bases left between them. CDR1 SGHRS and CDR2 YFSETQ come from the germline V gene. The CDR3 is 18 amino acids. DNA for the CDR3: TGCGCCAGCAGGCATTTAGTCGCGGGATACCTTGGGGCCAACGTCCTGACTTTC. Its translation: CASRHLVAGYLGANVLTF.

This rearrangement joins TRBV9 to TRBJ2-7, with 9 bases aligning to TRBD2. This CDR3 is built from 15 residues. Trimming at V came to 0 bases and at J to 5 bases, leaving 6 bases not matched to a gene. Germline CDR1 reads SGDLS; CDR2 reads YYNGEE. The CDR3 nucleotides are TGTGCCAGCAGCGTAGCCGGGACTAGCATTCACGAGCAGTACTTC. Translated, it gives CASSVAGTSIHEQYF.